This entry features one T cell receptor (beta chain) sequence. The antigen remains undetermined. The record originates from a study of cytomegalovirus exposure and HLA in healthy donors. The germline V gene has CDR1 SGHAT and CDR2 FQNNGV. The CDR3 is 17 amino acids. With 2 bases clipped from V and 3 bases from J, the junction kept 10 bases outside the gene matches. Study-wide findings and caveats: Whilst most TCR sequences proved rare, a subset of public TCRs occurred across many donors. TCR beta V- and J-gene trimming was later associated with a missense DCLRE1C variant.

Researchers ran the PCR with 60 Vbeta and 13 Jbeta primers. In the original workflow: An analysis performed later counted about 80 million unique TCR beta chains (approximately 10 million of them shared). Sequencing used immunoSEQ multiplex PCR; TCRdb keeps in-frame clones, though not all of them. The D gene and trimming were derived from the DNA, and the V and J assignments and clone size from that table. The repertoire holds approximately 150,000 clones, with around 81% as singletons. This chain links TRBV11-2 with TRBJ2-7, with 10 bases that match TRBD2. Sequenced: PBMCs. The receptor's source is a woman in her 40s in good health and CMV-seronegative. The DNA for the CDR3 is TGTGCCAGCAGCTTATTATTGGCTAGCGGGAGTCGCTACGAGCAGTACTTC. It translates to CASSLLLASGSRYEQYF. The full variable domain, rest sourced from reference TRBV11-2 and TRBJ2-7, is EAGVAQSPRYKIIEKRQSVAFWCNPISGHATLYWYQQILGQGPKLLIQFQNNGVVDDSQLPKDRFSAERLKGVDSTLKIQPAKLEDSAVYLCASSLLLASGSRYEQYFGPGTRLTVT.